This entry lists 26 T cell receptor beta chains sequenced from one sample in a study of shared clonotypes between healthy human individuals. Clones were read by immunoSEQ multiplex PCR, and TCRdb kept only the in-frame ones, dropping some. This sample has 1,400,000 or so clones, with less than 99% found just once. The sequencing sample was made of naive CD4+ T cells sorted from blood. The subset: CD45RA+ positively selected. The receptors come from a man aged 30 to 45 in good health.

This clone is a singleton in its sample. V and J are TRBV6-5 and TRBJ2-7; perhaps TRBD2 as D (5 bases). Germline loops: CDR1 MNHEY, CDR2 SVGAGI. The V end was cut by 0 bases, the J end by 0 bases, with 12 bases between. This CDR3 spans 16 amino acids. The DNA for the CDR3 is TGTGCCAGCAGTTACTCGAGGGCTAAGAGCTCCTACGAGCAGTACTTC. Its translation: CASSYSRAKSSYEQYF.

The rearrangement links TRBV7-2 to TRBJ2-3, with 9 positions matching TRBD2. This CDR3 spans 15 amino acids. Per germline, CDR1 SGHTA and CDR2 FQGNSA. V trimming: 5 bases; J trimming: 4 bases; junction bases outside the gene matches: 7. The CDR3 DNA reads TGTGCCAGCAGCCCCCCGGCGGGAGGGGCAGATACGCAGTATTTT. Its protein product is CASSPPAGGADTQYF. The whole variable domain, filled in from reference TRBV7-2 and TRBJ2-3, reads GAGVSQSPSNKVTEKGKDVELRCDPISGHTALYWYRQSLGQGLEFLIYFQGNSAPDKSGLPSDRFSAERTGGSVSTLTIQRTQQEDSAVYLCASSPPAGGADTQYFGPGTRLTVL.

This chain's CDR3 is CASSPFFTESYEQYF. In DNA, the CDR3 is TGTGCCAGCTCACCATTCTTCACAGAGTCCTACGAGCAGTACTTC. The chain has TRBV18 and TRBJ2-7; D gene unclear. Germline CDR1 is KGHSH and CDR2 is LQKENI. CDR3 size: 15 residues. V lost 2 bases and J 1 base, leaving 12 bases between the germline ends.

The chain couples TRBV15 to TRBJ2-7; 7 bases fit TRBD1. Trimming cost V 5 bases and J 2 bases; bases outside gene matches: 12. The CDR3 totals 16 residues. CDR1 is LNHNV and CDR2 is YYDKDF in the germline V gene (reference sequence). The CDR3 sequence: CATSPDRGRGTYEQYF. The CDR3 region has the DNA TGTGCCACCAGCCCAGACCGGGGCAGGGGGACCTACGAGCAGTACTTC.

V usage is TRBV6-6 and J usage is TRBJ2-1, with D possibly being TRBD2 (5 bases). V was shortened by 6 bases and J by 3 bases, with 6 bases between the two germline ends. CDR1 MNHNY and CDR2 SVGAGI come from the germline V gene (reference sequence). The CDR3 contains 12 residues. CDR3 residues: CASRSGYNEQFF. The CDR3 nucleotides read TGTGCCAGCAGAAGCGGCTACAATGAGCAGTTCTTC.

V is TRBV12-5 and J is TRBJ2-3, with D unresolved. From germline, CDR1 is LGHNT and CDR2 FRNRAP. The CDR3 is made up of 15 amino acids. Trimming left V 1 base short and J 0 bases short, with 8 bases between. CDR3 loop: CASGLGLRSTDTQYF. CDR3 sequence (DNA): TGTGCTAGTGGTTTGGGATTGAGGAGCACAGATACGCAGTATTTT.

Comment on this clone: The same CDR3 arises from other DNA sequences in this sample as well. The chain recombines TRBV11-2 with TRBJ1-1, with D maybe TRBD1 (6 bases). The CDR3 has 14 residues. Germline V gene lookup returns CDR1 SGHAT and CDR2 FQNNGV. The germline V and J ends were trimmed by 4 bases and 1 base, with 10 bases remaining between them. CDR3 loop: CASSSRGGNTEAFF. In DNA form, the CDR3 reads TGTGCCAGCAGCTCGAGGGGGGGGAACACTGAAGCTTTCTTT.

V and J are TRBV5-6 and TRBJ2-1, with 7 bases fitting TRBD2. Trimming at V came to 0 bases and at J to 5 bases, leaving 14 bases not matched to a gene. The CDR3 consists of 18 residues. The germline V gene has CDR1 SGHDT and CDR2 YYEEEE. The CDR3 sequence is CASSLVSGRGLSHNEQFF. In DNA, the CDR3 is TGTGCCAGCAGCTTGGTTTCTGGTAGGGGACTATCACACAATGAGCAGTTCTTC.

The CDR3 spells CASSFPDGGVQETQYF. The CDR3 coding sequence is TGTGCCAGCAGCTTTCCTGACGGAGGAGTACAAGAGACCCAGTACTTC. The J gene is TRBJ2-5, the V gene TRBV7-9; a weak D match, TRBD2 (5 bases). Germline CDR1 is SEHNR and CDR2 is FQNEAQ (reference sequence). V was shortened by 3 bases and J by 2 bases, with 16 bases between the two germline ends. The CDR3 totals 16 residues.

J is TRBJ2-3 and V is TRBV11-3; tentatively, D is TRBD1 (6 bases). Trimming took 4 bases from V and 2 from J, leaving 13 bases between them. From germline, CDR1 is SGHNT and CDR2 YENEEA. CDR3 length equals 15 residues. DNA for the CDR3: TGTGCCAGCAGCTCTCATGGACAGACCACAGATACGCAGTATTTT. Its translation: CASSSHGQTTDTQYF.

V gene TRBV5-1 combines with J gene TRBJ2-7, with 10 bases matching TRBD1. V gave up 4 bases and J gave up 5 bases; unmatched junction bases: 9. CDR1 is SGHRS, CDR2 YFSETQ, per germline. The CDR3 totals 15 residues. CDR3: CASSVRDRGPHEQYF. As DNA, the CDR3 is TGCGCCAGCAGCGTTCGGGACAGGGGACCTCACGAGCAGTACTTC.

In nucleotides, the CDR3 is TGTGCCAGCTCCACCAATCCGTCCTGGGAGCAGTTCTTC. This sequence encodes CASSTNPSWEQFF. This chain connects TRBV18 to TRBJ2-1; the D is unclear. Trimming cost V 6 bases and J 10 bases, with 16 bases left between them. Germline assignment: CDR1 KGHSH and CDR2 LQKENI. This CDR3 is built from 13 residues.

Points on this clone: Other nucleotide sequences from this sample produce the same CDR3. This rearrangement joins TRBV30 to TRBJ2-7; D ambiguous. The CDR3 runs 12 residues. V shed 0 bases and J shed 0 bases, with 3 bases lying between them. Germline loops: CDR1 GTSNPN, CDR2 SVGIG (reference sequence). CDR3 protein: CAWSVNSYEQYF. The DNA for the CDR3 is TGTGCCTGGAGTGTTAACTCCTACGAGCAGTACTTC. Full variable domain (remainder filled in from reference TRBV30 and TRBJ2-7): SQTIHQWPATLVQPVGSPLSLECTVEGTSNPNLYWYRQAAGRGLQLLFYSVGIGQISSEVPQNLSASRPQDRQFILSSKKLLLSDSGFYLCAWSVNSYEQYFGPGTRLTVT.

The gene calls are TRBV27 and TRBJ2-1; TRBD1 matches at 9 bases. Germline CDR1 and CDR2: MNHEY and SMNVEV (reference sequence). CDR3 size: 16 residues. Unmatched junction bases numbered 12, after V lost 5 bases and J lost 7 bases. The CDR3 DNA is TGTGCCAGCAGTGGACCGGGACAGGGTATGAAGAATGAGCAGTTCTTC. Translated, it gives CASSGPGQGMKNEQFF.

A note on this clone: The same CDR3 also results from other DNA sequences found in this sample. This chain joins TRBV19 and TRBJ1-5; TRBD1 might be the D (6 bases). This CDR3 has 14 amino acids. Trimming removed 3 bases at V and 2 bases at J, with 8 bases between. From germline, CDR1 is LNHDA and CDR2 SQIVND (reference sequence). CDR3: CASSIYRGNQPQHF. In nucleotides, the CDR3 is TGTGCCAGTAGTATCTACAGGGGCAATCAGCCCCAGCATTTT. Combining the CDR3 with reference TRBV19 and TRBJ1-5 gives the whole variable domain DGGITQSPKYLFRKEGQNVTLSCEQNLNHDAMYWYRQDPGQGLRLIYYSQIVNDFQKGDIAEGYSVSREKKESFPLTVTSAQKNPTAFYLCASSIYRGNQPQHFGDGTRLSIL.

To note about this clone: Other DNA sequences of this sample code for an identical CDR3. This chain uses TRBV5-6 with TRBJ2-5; D is perhaps TRBD1 or TRBD2 (5 bases each). V lost 1 base to trimming and J lost 5 bases, with 9 bases between them. Germline V gene data show CDR1 as SGHDT and CDR2 as YYEEEE. The length of the CDR3 is 13 residues. The CDR3 DNA follows: TGTGCCAGCAGCTTGTCCGGGGCCGAGACCCAGTACTTC. Amino acid sequence: CASSLSGAETQYF.

This clone was detected only once. The chain employs TRBV14 and TRBJ2-7, with 12 bases identical to TRBD2. This CDR3 has 16 amino acids. The germline V gene encodes CDR1 SGHDN and CDR2 FVKESK. With 4 bases clipped from V and 3 bases from J, the junction kept 7 bases outside the gene matches. CDR3 in DNA: TGTGCCAGCAGCCGCGGGACTAGCGGGTATGGCTACGAGCAGTACTTC. It yields the protein CASSRGTSGYGYEQYF.

The chain uses TRBV11-2 and TRBJ2-7; maybe TRBD1 (5 bases). The CDR3 is 16 amino acids. Deletions cut 5 bases from V and 1 base from J, with 18 bases between. The germline V gene encodes CDR1 SGHAT and CDR2 FQNNGV. The CDR3 DNA sequence: TGTGCCAGCAGCCGAGAGAGGCCAGGGCGATCCTACGAGCAGTACTTC. Its protein is CASSRERPGRSYEQYF.

The chain carries TRBV7-6 and TRBJ2-7; D ambiguous. Germline loops: CDR1 SGHVS, CDR2 FNYEAQ. Trimming left V 5 bases short and J 7 bases short, with 12 bases between. This CDR3 region has 12 residues. The CDR3 loop is CASSPLVDEQYF. The CDR3 DNA reads as TGTGCCAGCAGCCCCTTGGTCGATGAGCAGTACTTC.

V and J are TRBV5-1 and TRBJ2-1; D is possibly TRBD2 (6 bases). There are 13 residues in the CDR3. Deletions cut 1 base from V and 4 bases from J, with 6 bases between. The germline CDR1 and CDR2 sequences are SGHRS and YFSETQ. The CDR3 DNA sequence: TGCGCCAGCAGCTTGCGGGGGTACAATGAGCAGTTCTTC. This translates into CASSLRGYNEQFF.

The J gene is TRBJ1-1, the V gene TRBV13, with unresolved D. Germline V gene data show CDR1 as PRHDT and CDR2 as FYEKMQ (reference sequence). Trimming took 5 bases from V and 4 from J, leaving 17 bases between them. The CDR3 is made up of 15 amino acids. CDR3 nucleotide sequence: TGTGCCAGCAGCCGCCCCACGGGGTTCCTCACTGAAGCTTTCTTT. Its translation: CASSRPTGFLTEAFF.

This clone was seen once. The chain combines TRBV2 with TRBJ1-5; D gene unclear. Germline V gene data show CDR1 as SNHLY and CDR2 as FYNNEI. The CDR3 runs to 13 residues. V lost 5 bases and J lost 9, with 14 bases in between. The CDR3 DNA is TGTGCCAGCAGTCCCACCCTGTCAGGGCCCCAGCATTTT. Protein product: CASSPTLSGPQHF.

About this clone itself: At the DNA level, this CDR3 is encoded by other sequences in the same sample as well. V gene TRBV19 combines with J gene TRBJ1-5; no firm D call. The germline CDR1 and CDR2 sequences are LNHDA and SQIVND (reference sequence). The CDR3 runs 12 residues. The V end was cut by 4 bases, the J end by 2 bases, with 3 bases between. CDR3 amino acids: CASSTGNQPQHF. CDR3 coding DNA: TGTGCCAGTAGTACAGGCAATCAGCCCCAGCATTTT.

Comments on this clone: The sample holds other DNA sequences that translate to the same CDR3. This chain joins TRBV5-5 and TRBJ2-3, with D hard to call. The CDR3 is 11 residues long. Trimming left V 2 bases short and J 5 bases short, with 3 bases between. Germline V gives CDR1 SGHKS, CDR2 YYEKEE (reference sequence). CDR3 amino acids: CASSFRDTQYF. The CDR3 DNA sequence: TGTGCCAGCAGCTTTCGAGATACGCAGTATTTT.

The chain uses TRBV6-5 and TRBJ1-5; D remains ambiguous. V lost 5 bases to trimming and J lost 0 bases, with 8 bases between them. The CDR3 contains 14 residues. Germline-derived CDR1 and CDR2 are MNHEY and SVGAGI. CDR3 sequence: CASSAHSSNQPQHF. The CDR3 DNA follows: TGTGCCAGCAGTGCCCACAGTAGCAATCAGCCCCAGCATTTT.

This chain links TRBV30 with TRBJ2-5; no clear D. This CDR3 is 12 amino acids long. Trimming cost V 4 bases and J 5 bases, with 11 bases left between them. Germline CDR1 is GTSNPN and CDR2 is SVGIG (reference sequence). The DNA for the CDR3 is TGTGCCTGGACTTCGGGTTGGGAGACCCAGTACTTC. This codes for CAWTSGWETQYF.